The 30 T cell receptor beta chains reported below all come from one sample, sequenced in a study of blood T cell repertoires in COVID-19. TCRdb keeps only in-frame clones here, not all; method: immunoSEQ multiplex PCR. The repertoire holds 80,000 to 100,000 clones, with about 90% as singletons. Sequenced sample: peripheral blood. These receptors were obtained from a human donor with COVID-19, enrolled during active disease. The donor label of this sample is uncertain.

The gene calls are TRBV27 and TRBJ2-2, with D possibly TRBD1 on 5 matching bases. The CDR3 contains 13 residues. Between the trimmed V and J ends, which lost 9 bases and 1 base, there was a span of 9 bases. Germline V gene lookup returns CDR1 MNHEY and CDR2 SMNVEV (reference sequence). CDR3 sequence reads: CASLGVNTGELFF. CDR3 bases: TGTGCCAGTCTAGGGGTGAACACCGGGGAGCTGTTTTTT.

This clone was detected only once. The V call is TRBV28, the J call TRBJ1-1; the D is unclear. Trimming removed 4 bases at V and 0 bases at J, with 12 bases between. Germline V gene data show CDR1 as MDHEN and CDR2 as SYDVKM. The CDR3 has 15 amino acids. In nucleotides, the CDR3 is TGTGCCAGCAGTTCCCAACTGCAAATGAACACTGAAGCTTTCTTT. Its translation: CASSSQLQMNTEAFF.

This clone was counted between two and nine times. The chain uses TRBV5-4 and TRBJ2-7, with D unresolved. The CDR3 spans 13 residues. Germline V CDR1 and CDR2: SGHNT, YYREEE (reference sequence). The V gene lost 0 bases and the J gene lost 6 bases, with 10 bases spanning the gap. The chain's CDR3 is CASSLALASEQYF. The CDR3 DNA reads TGTGCCAGCAGCTTGGCATTAGCTAGCGAGCAGTACTTC.

The chain combines TRBV6-4 with TRBJ2-1, with 11 nucleotides matching TRBD2. The CDR3 loop spans 16 amino acids. V gave up 5 bases and J gave up 1 base; unmatched junction bases: 4. Germline CDR1 reads MRHNA; CDR2 reads SNTAGT. DNA of the CDR3: TGTGCCAGCAGTCCTAGCGGGGGGCTTTCCTACAATGAGCAGTTCTTC. Translating it yields CASSPSGGLSYNEQFF.

This chain connects TRBV5-1 to TRBJ2-7; TRBD1 matches 9 bases. The J segment lost 5 bases and the V segment lost 3 bases, leaving 6 bases of the junction unmatched. This CDR3 region has 14 residues. The V gene's germline CDR1 is SGHRS and CDR2 YFSETQ. CDR3 nucleotide sequence: TGCGCCAGCAGCTCGGGACAGGGTTACCACGAGCAGTACTTC. This codes for CASSSGQGYHEQYF.

The V call is TRBV30, the J call TRBJ1-1; D is perhaps TRBD1 (6 bases). The germline V gene encodes CDR1 GTSNPN and CDR2 SVGIG (reference sequence). V was cut by 2 bases and J by 6 bases, with 10 bases left in between. There are 12 residues in the CDR3. The CDR3 nucleotides read TGTGCCTGGAGTTTGACAGGTCCTGAAGCTTTCTTT. This gives the protein CAWSLTGPEAFF.

V gene TRBV19 combines with J gene TRBJ2-2; TRBD1 is a possible D gene (5 bases). Trimming stripped 2 bases from V and 0 bases from J, with 13 bases between. The V gene's germline CDR1 is LNHDA and CDR2 SQIVND (reference sequence). The CDR3 length is 17 residues. The CDR3 spells CASSIPGQGSNTGELFF. As DNA, the CDR3 is TGTGCCAGTAGTATACCCGGGCAGGGTTCGAACACCGGGGAGCTGTTTTTT.

V usage is TRBV6-6 and J usage is TRBJ2-7; 9 bases agree with TRBD1. V gave up 5 bases and J gave up 2 bases; unmatched junction bases: 7. There are 15 residues in the CDR3. The germline CDR1 and CDR2 sequences are MNHNY and SVGAGI (reference sequence). DNA of the CDR3: TGTGCCAGCAGTACCCGACAGGGGGTTACCTACGAGCAGTACTTC. Amino acid sequence: CASSTRQGVTYEQYF.

The chain couples TRBV4-1 to TRBJ1-3, with D possibly TRBD1 on 5 matching bases. The CDR3 totals 19 residues. Between the trimmed V and J ends, which lost 0 bases and 0 bases, there was a span of 18 bases. The germline V gene has CDR1 MGHRA and CDR2 YSYEKL. CDR3 DNA: TGCGCCAGCAGCCAAGATTTAGGGGCCCTATCCCACTCTGGAAACACCATATATTTT. As protein: CASSQDLGALSHSGNTIYF.

The V call is TRBV6-5, the J call TRBJ2-6; 8 bases line up with TRBD1. The CDR3 covers 14 residues. V gave up 5 bases and J gave up 6 bases; unmatched junction bases: 3. CDR1 is MNHEY, CDR2 SVGAGI, per germline. CDR3 loop: CASSTGQEANVLTF. The CDR3 DNA reads TGTGCCAGCAGTACGGGACAGGAGGCCAACGTCCTGACTTTC.

The CDR3 is CASGDQGGEAFF. The CDR3 DNA reads as TGTGCTAGTGGGGACCAGGGTGGGGAAGCTTTCTTT. V gene TRBV12-5 combines with J gene TRBJ1-1, with TRBD1 as a possible D gene (5 bases). There are 12 residues in the CDR3. In germline, CDR1 is LGHNT, CDR2 FRNRAP. Trimming stripped 6 bases from V and 8 bases from J, with 13 bases between.

V usage is TRBV7-9 and J usage is TRBJ2-2; 8 bases agree with TRBD2. CDR1 is SEHNR, CDR2 FQNEAQ, per germline (reference sequence). This CDR3 comprises 17 residues. V gave up 3 bases and J gave up 1 base; unmatched junction bases: 7. In DNA form, the CDR3 reads TGTGCCAGCAGCTTTAACCGGCTAGCGGGGAACACCGGGGAGCTGTTTTTT. Translated, it gives CASSFNRLAGNTGELFF.

The chain has TRBV18 and TRBJ1-3; D uncertain. The germline V gene has CDR1 KGHSH and CDR2 LQKENI. The CDR3 contains 15 residues. Trimming pared 3 bases from V and 0 bases from J, leaving 9 bases between. The CDR3: CASSPIQSSGNTIYF. For the CDR3, the DNA is TGTGCCAGCTCACCCATACAGAGCTCTGGAAACACCATATATTTT.

The chain carries TRBV10-3 and TRBJ1-2, with 9 bases identical to TRBD1. Germline CDR1 reads ENHRY; CDR2 reads SYGVKD. This CDR3 is built from 14 residues. V dropped 6 bases and J dropped 4; count of bases not matched to a gene: 6. In DNA, the CDR3 is TGTGCCATCAGGACAGGGGGGAACGTCTATGGCTACACCTTC. It encodes CAIRTGGNVYGYTF.

The J gene is TRBJ2-5, the V gene TRBV11-2; 12 bases are a match to TRBD2. Losses at the gene ends were 4 bases for V and 4 bases for J; bases not matched to a gene: 7. The CDR3 has 16 residues. Germline loops: CDR1 SGHAT, CDR2 FQNNGV. The CDR3 DNA sequence: TGTGCCAGCAGCTGGGCTAGCGGGGGGGGAGGAGAGACCCAGTACTTC. This encodes CASSWASGGGGETQYF.

The chain carries TRBV5-1 and TRBJ1-4, with a weak D call TRBD1 (6 bases). Trimming stripped 0 bases from V and 3 bases from J, with 12 bases between. Germline V lookup: CDR1 SGHRS, CDR2 YFSETQ. The CDR3 extends over 16 amino acids. In DNA form, the CDR3 reads TGCGCCAGCAGCTTGGCGGTGGACAGACCTAATGAAAAACTGTTTTTT. Protein: CASSLAVDRPNEKLFF.

The chain links TRBV6-1 to TRBJ1-1; the D gene is possibly TRBD1 (6 bases). This CDR3 is 12 amino acids long. Trimming removed 1 base from V and 7 bases from J, with 7 bases in between. Germline assignment: CDR1 MNHNS and CDR2 SASEGT. CDR3 amino acids: CASSEGGREAFF. CDR3 nucleotides: TGTGCCAGCAGTGAAGGGGGGCGTGAAGCTTTCTTT.

This chain uses TRBV20-1 with TRBJ2-3; possibly TRBD2 for D (5 bases). Germline lookup yields CDR1 DFQATT and CDR2 SNEGSKA (reference sequence). Trimming stripped 3 bases from V and 3 bases from J, with 16 bases between. The CDR3 sequence is 15 residues long. Here the CDR3 reads CSASEKRSRTDTQYF. Written as DNA, the CDR3 is TGCAGTGCTAGTGAAAAGCGGAGCCGTACAGATACGCAGTATTTT.

The chain employs TRBV9 and TRBJ1-6; D not resolved. Trimming took 0 bases from V and 8 from J, leaving 9 bases between them. This CDR3 region has 14 residues. CDR1 SGDLS and CDR2 YYNGEE come from the germline V gene. CDR3 nucleotides: TGTGCCAGCAGCGTAGGAGGGTCAGATTCACCCCTCCACTTT. Amino acid sequence: CASSVGGSDSPLHF.

The rearrangement joins TRBV4-1 to TRBJ2-1; TRBD2 agrees at 11 bases. Germline V CDR1 and CDR2: MGHRA, YSYEKL. The V gene end was trimmed by 0 bases and the J gene end by 8 bases; junction bases not matched to a gene: 9. This CDR3 spans 17 amino acids. The CDR3, as DNA: TGCGCCAGCAGCCAAGAATGGAGTACTAGCGGGAGAGATGAGCAGTTCTTC. Translating it yields CASSQEWSTSGRDEQFF.

This chain uses TRBV6-5 with TRBJ1-5, with D perhaps matching TRBD1 (5 bases). Trimming left V 2 bases short and J 3 bases short, with 11 bases between. This CDR3 is 15 amino acids long. Germline values: CDR1 MNHEY, CDR2 SVGAGI. The CDR3 here is CASSYGGGNNQPQHF. CDR3 nucleotide sequence: TGTGCCAGCAGTTACGGCGGGGGGAACAATCAGCCCCAGCATTTT.

This rearrangement joins TRBV10-3 to TRBJ1-3; 7 bases map to TRBD1. Germline lookup yields CDR1 ENHRY and CDR2 SYGVKD. Trimming at V came to 10 bases and at J to 4 bases, leaving 16 bases not matched to a gene. CDR3 length equals 16 residues. CDR3 DNA: TGTGCCACCGAATCTCCCGAGGGGGCGAAGGGAAACACCATATATTTT. Protein: CATESPEGAKGNTIYF.

The V call is TRBV28, the J call TRBJ1-1, with D possibly TRBD1 on 5 matching bases. CDR3 size: 13 residues. The germline gives CDR1 MDHEN, CDR2 SYDVKM. V lost 4 bases to trimming and J lost 3 bases, with 9 bases between them. CDR3 sequence reads: CASSSDTHTEAFF. CDR3 coding DNA: TGTGCCAGCAGTTCGGACACCCACACTGAAGCTTTCTTT.

The chain has TRBV6-1 and TRBJ1-6; a weak D match, TRBD1 (5 bases). Trimming pared 4 bases from V and 1 base from J, leaving 11 bases between. The CDR3 spans 16 residues. Germline CDR1 is MNHNS and CDR2 is SASEGT. CDR3 bases: TGTGCCAGCAGTGCGTGGGGGGAATCCTATAATTCACCCCTCCACTTT. Translation gives CASSAWGESYNSPLHF.

The chain joins TRBV12-3 or TRBV12-4 to TRBJ2-5, with TRBD1 matching over 7 bases. The V gene end was trimmed by 3 bases and the J gene end by 7 bases; junction bases not matched to a gene: 5. This CDR3 has 13 residues. CDR3 bases: TGTGCCAGCAGTTTGAACAGGGGAGCGACCCAGTACTTC. Translated: CASSLNRGATQYF.

The chain couples TRBV7-9 to TRBJ2-7; TRBD2 aligns across 7 bases. This CDR3 spans 13 amino acids. Germline V gene data show CDR1 as SEHNR and CDR2 as FQNEAQ (reference sequence). V lost 5 bases to trimming and J lost 6 bases; unmatched junction nucleotides: 7. The CDR3: CASSKREGFEQYF. As DNA, the CDR3 is TGTGCCAGCAGCAAAAGGGAGGGCTTCGAGCAGTACTTC.

The chain carries TRBV11-2 and TRBJ2-7; the D gene is possibly TRBD1 (6 bases). The CDR3 consists of 14 residues. The germline V gene has CDR1 SGHAT and CDR2 FQNNGV. Trimming stripped 4 bases from V and 4 bases from J, with 14 bases between. CDR3 in amino acids: CASSSQGWEYEQYF. CDR3 coding DNA: TGTGCCAGCAGCTCACAGGGCTGGGAATACGAGCAGTACTTC.

The table lists this clone with a few counts. This chain links TRBV10-1 with TRBJ2-5; 10 nucleotides match TRBD2. CDR3 length equals 16 residues. Losses at the gene ends were 1 base for V and 1 base for J; bases not matched to a gene: 3. In germline, CDR1 is WNHNN, CDR2 SYGVQD (reference sequence). DNA for the CDR3: TGCGCCAGCAGTGAGTGGGCTAGCGGGGGCCAAGAGACCCAGTACTTC. Translated: CASSEWASGGQETQYF.

V and J are TRBV28 and TRBJ2-1, with 10 bases lining up with TRBD2. The V and J ends lost 2 bases and 3 bases, in that order; junction bases with no gene match: 1. Germline CDR1 and CDR2: MDHEN and SYDVKM. The CDR3 has 15 amino acids. The CDR3 DNA is TGTGCCAGCAGTTTAAGCGGGGGGGGCTACAATGAGCAGTTCTTC. Its translation is CASSLSGGGYNEQFF.

V and J are TRBV3-1 (or the pseudogene TRBV3-2) and TRBJ2-5, with D possibly TRBD1 on 7 matching bases. V lost 2 bases and J lost 4, with 11 bases in between. CDR3 length: 14 amino acids. Germline lookup yields CDR1 LGHDT and CDR2 YNNKEL (reference sequence). CDR3 in amino acids: CASSQSEGAETQYF. CDR3 nucleotide sequence: TGTGCCAGCAGCCAATCGGAGGGGGCAGAGACCCAGTACTTC.